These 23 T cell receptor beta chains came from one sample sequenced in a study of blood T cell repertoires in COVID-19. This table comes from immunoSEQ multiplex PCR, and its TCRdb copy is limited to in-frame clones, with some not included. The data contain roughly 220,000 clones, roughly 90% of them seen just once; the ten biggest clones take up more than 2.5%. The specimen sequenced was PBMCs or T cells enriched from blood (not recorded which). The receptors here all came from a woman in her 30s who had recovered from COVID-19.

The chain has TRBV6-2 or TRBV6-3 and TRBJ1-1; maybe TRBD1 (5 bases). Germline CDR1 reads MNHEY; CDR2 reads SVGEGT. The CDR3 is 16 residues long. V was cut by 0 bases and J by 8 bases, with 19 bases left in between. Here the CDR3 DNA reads TGTGCCAGCAGTTACTCGAGGACCAGGGATTTAACCGAAGCTTTCTTT. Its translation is CASSYSRTRDLTEAFF.

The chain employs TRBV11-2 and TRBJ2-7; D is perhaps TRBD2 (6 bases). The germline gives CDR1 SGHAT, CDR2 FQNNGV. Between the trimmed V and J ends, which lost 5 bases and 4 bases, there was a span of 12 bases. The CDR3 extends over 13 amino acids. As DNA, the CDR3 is TGTGCCAGCAGCCCCGGCGGGGAATACGAGCAGTACTTC. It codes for CASSPGGEYEQYF. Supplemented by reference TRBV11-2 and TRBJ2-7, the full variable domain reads EAGVAQSPRYKIIEKRQSVAFWCNPISGHATLYWYQQILGQGPKLLIQFQNNGVVDDSQLPKDRFSAERLKGVDSTLKIQPAKLEDSAVYLCASSPGGEYEQYFGPGTRLTVT.

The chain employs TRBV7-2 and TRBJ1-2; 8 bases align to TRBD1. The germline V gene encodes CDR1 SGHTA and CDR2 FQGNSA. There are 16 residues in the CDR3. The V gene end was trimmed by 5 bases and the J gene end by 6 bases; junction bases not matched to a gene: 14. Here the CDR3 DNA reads TGTGCCAGCAGCCCAGCGGGGACAGGCGGTTTTGATGGCTACACCTTC. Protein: CASSPAGTGGFDGYTF.

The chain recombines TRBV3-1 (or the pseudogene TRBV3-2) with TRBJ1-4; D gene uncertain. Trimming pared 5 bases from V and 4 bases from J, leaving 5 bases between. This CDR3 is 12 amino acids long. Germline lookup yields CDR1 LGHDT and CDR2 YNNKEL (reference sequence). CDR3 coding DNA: TGTGCCAGCAGCGAGATTAATGAAAAACTGTTTTTT. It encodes CASSEINEKLFF.

The CDR3 DNA is TGTGCCATCAGTGAATCACTGCCAGGTGCCAATCAGCCCCAGCATTTT. This sequence encodes CAISESLPGANQPQHF. The chain links TRBV10-3 to TRBJ1-5; D call uncertain. The germline V gene has CDR1 ENHRY and CDR2 SYGVKD. CDR3 size: 16 residues. V gave up 3 bases and J gave up 3 bases, with 15 bases separating them.

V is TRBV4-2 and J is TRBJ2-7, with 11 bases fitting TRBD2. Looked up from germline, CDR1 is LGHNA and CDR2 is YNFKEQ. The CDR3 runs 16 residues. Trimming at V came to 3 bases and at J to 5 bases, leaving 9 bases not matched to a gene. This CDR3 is CASSQALAGGPNEQYF. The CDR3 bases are TGTGCCAGCAGCCAGGCTCTAGCGGGGGGCCCCAACGAGCAGTACTTC.

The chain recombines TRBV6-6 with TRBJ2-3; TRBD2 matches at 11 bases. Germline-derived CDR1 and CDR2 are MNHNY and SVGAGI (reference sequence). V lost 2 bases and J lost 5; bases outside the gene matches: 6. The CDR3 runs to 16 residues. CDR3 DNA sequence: TGTGCCAGCAGTTACGCTGCTAGCGGGGGGAGAGATACGCAGTATTTT. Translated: CASSYAASGGRDTQYF.

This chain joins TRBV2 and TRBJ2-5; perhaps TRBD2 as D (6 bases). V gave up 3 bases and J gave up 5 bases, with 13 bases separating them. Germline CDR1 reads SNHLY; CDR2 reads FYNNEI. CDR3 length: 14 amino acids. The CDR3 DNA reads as TGTGCCAGCAGTGATCCCGTCGCGGGGGAGACCCAGTACTTC. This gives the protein CASSDPVAGETQYF.

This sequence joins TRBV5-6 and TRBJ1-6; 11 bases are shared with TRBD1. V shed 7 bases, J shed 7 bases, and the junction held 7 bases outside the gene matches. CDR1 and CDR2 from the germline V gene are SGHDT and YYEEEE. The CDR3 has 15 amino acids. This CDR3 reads CASGQDRGRNSPLHF. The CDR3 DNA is TGTGCCAGCGGCCAGGACAGGGGGCGGAATTCACCCCTCCACTTT.

The CDR3 spells CASSPLGAGYTF. The CDR3 nucleotides read TGTGCCAGCTCACCACTTGGGGCTGGCTACACCTTC. This chain links TRBV18 with TRBJ1-2, with D perhaps TRBD1 (5 bases). The germline V gene has CDR1 KGHSH and CDR2 LQKENI. The CDR3 runs 12 residues. V was clipped by 1 base and J by 7 bases, with 7 bases between them.

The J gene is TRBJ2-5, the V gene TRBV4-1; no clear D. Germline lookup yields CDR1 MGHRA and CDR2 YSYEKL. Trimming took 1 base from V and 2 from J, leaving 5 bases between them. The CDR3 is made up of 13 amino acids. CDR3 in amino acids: CASSQVVQETQYF. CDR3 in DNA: TGCGCCAGCAGCCAAGTTGTACAAGAGACCCAGTACTTC.

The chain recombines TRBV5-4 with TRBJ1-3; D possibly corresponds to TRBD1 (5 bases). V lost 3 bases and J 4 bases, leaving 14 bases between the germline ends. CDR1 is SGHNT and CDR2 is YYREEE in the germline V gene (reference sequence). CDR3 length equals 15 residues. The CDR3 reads CASSSRRGGGNTIYF. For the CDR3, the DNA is TGTGCCAGCAGCTCAAGACGGGGGGGAGGAAACACCATATATTTT.

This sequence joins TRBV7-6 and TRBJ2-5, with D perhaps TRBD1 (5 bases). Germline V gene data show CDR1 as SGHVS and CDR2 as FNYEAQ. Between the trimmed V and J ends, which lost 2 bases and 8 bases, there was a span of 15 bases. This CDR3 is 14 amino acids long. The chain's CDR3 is CASSLTSLGATQYF. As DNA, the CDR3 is TGTGCCAGCAGCTTAACCTCTTTAGGGGCAACCCAGTACTTC.

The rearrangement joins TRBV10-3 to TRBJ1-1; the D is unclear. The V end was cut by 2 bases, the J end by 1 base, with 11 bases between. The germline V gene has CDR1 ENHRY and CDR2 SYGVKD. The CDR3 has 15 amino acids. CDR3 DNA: TGTGCCATCAGTGAGGCCGGGCGGGGGAACACTGAAGCTTTCTTT. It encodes CAISEAGRGNTEAFF.

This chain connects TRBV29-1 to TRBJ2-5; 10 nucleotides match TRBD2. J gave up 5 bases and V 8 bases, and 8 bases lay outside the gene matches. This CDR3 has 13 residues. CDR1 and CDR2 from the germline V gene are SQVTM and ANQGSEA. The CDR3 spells CSTGTSVFETQYF. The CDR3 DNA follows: TGCAGCACCGGGACTAGCGTATTCGAGACCCAGTACTTC.

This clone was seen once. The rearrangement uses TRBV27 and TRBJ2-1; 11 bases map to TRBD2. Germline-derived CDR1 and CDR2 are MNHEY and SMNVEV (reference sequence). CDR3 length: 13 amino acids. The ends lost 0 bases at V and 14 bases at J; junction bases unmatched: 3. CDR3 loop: CASSLSPLAGEFF. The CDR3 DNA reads TGTGCCAGCAGTTTATCCCCACTAGCGGGGGAGTTCTTC.

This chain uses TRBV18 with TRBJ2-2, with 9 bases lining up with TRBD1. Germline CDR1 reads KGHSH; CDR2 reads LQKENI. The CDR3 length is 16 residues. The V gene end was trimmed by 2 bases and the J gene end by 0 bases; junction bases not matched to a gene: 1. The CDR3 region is CASSPGQGTNTGELFF. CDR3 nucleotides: TGTGCCAGCTCACCAGGACAGGGGACGAACACCGGGGAGCTGTTTTTT.

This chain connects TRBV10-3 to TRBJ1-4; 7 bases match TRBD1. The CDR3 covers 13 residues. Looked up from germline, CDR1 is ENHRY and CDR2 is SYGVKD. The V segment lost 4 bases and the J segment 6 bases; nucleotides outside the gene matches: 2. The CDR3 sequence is CAISVQGHEKLFF. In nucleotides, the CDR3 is TGTGCCATCAGTGTACAGGGGCATGAAAAACTGTTTTTT.

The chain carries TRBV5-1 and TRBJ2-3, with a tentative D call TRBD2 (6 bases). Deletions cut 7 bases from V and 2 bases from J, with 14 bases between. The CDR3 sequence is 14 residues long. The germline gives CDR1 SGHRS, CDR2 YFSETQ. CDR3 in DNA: TGCGCCAGCGGGCTAGCGCCCTCCACAGATACGCAGTATTTT. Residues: CASGLAPSTDTQYF.

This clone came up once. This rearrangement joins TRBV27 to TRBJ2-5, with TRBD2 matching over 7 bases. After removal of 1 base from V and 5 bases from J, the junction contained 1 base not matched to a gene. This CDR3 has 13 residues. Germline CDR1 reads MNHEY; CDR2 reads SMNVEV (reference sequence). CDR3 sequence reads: CASSLLRGETQYF. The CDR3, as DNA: TGTGCCAGCAGTTTATTGCGGGGGGAGACCCAGTACTTC.

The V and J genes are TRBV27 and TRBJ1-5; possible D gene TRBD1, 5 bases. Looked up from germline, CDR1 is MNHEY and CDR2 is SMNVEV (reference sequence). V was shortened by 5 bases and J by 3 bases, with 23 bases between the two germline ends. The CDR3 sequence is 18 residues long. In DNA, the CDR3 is TGTGCCAGCAGTGCGCTTCCAAGACAGAACCAAATCAATCAGCCCCAGCATTTT. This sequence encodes CASSALPRQNQINQPQHF.

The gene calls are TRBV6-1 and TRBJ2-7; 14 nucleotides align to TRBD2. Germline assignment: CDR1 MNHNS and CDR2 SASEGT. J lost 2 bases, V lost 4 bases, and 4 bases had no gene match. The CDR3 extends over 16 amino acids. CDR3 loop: CASSARTSGGPYEQYF. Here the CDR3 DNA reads TGTGCCAGCAGTGCGCGGACTAGCGGGGGGCCCTACGAGCAGTACTTC.

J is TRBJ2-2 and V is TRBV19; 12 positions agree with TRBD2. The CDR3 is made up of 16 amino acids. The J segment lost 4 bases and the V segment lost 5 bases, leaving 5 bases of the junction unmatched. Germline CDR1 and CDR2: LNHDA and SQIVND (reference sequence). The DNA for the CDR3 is TGTGCCAGTAGTGTTCCTAGCGGGGGGGCCACCGGGGAGCTGTTTTTT. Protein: CASSVPSGGATGELFF. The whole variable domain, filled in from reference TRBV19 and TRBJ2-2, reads DGGITQSPKYLFRKEGQNVTLSCEQNLNHDAMYWYRQDPGQGLRLIYYSQIVNDFQKGDIAEGYSVSREKKESFPLTVTSAQKNPTAFYLCASSVPSGGATGELFFGEGSRLTVL.